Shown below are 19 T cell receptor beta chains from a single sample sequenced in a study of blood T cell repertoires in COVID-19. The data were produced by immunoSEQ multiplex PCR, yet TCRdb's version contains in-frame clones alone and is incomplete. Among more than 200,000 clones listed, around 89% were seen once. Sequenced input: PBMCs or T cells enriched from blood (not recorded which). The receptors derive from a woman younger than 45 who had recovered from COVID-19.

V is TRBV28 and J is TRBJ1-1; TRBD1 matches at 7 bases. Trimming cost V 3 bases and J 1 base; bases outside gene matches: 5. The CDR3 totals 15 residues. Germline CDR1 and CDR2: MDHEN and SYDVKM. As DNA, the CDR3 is TGTGCCAGCAGTTTTGGGACAGCCCCGAACACTGAAGCTTTCTTT. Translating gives CASSFGTAPNTEAFF.

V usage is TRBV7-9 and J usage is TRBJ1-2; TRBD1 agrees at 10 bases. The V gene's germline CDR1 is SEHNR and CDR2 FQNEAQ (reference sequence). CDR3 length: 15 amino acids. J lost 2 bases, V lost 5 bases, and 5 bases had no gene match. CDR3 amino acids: CASSGAGQGNYGYTF. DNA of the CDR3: TGTGCCAGCAGCGGCGCGGGACAGGGGAACTATGGCTACACCTTC.

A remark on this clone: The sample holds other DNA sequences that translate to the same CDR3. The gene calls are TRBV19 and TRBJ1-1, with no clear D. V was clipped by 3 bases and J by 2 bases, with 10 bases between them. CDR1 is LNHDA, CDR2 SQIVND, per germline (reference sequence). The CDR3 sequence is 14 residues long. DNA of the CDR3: TGTGCCAGTAGTATCGGTCACGCAAACACTGAAGCTTTCTTT. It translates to CASSIGHANTEAFF.

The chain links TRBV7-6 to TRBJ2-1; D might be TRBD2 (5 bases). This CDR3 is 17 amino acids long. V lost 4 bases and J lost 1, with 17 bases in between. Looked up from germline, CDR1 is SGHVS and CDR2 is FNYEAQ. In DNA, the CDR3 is TGTGCCAGCAGCTCCGGGTTACTGAGCGGTTCCTACAATGAGCAGTTCTTC. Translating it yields CASSSGLLSGSYNEQFF.

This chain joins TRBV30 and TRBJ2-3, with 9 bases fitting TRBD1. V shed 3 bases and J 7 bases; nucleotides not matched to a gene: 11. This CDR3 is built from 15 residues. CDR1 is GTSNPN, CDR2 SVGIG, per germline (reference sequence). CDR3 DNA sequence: TGTGCCTGGAGGAAGAGGGGACAGGGTACGCATACGCAGTATTTT. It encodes CAWRKRGQGTHTQYF.

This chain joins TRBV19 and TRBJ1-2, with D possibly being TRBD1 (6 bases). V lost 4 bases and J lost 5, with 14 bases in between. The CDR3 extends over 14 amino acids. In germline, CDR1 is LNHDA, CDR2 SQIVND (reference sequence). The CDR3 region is CASSRGPTGYGYTF. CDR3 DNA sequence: TGTGCCAGTAGTAGGGGACCGACAGGATATGGCTACACCTTC.

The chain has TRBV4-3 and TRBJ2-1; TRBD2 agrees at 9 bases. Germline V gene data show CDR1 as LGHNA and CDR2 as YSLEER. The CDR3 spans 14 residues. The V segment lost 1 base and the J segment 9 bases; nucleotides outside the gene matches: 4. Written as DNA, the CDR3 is TGCGCCAGCAGCCAAGCGGGACTAGCTCCTGAGCAGTTCTTC. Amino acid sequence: CASSQAGLAPEQFF.

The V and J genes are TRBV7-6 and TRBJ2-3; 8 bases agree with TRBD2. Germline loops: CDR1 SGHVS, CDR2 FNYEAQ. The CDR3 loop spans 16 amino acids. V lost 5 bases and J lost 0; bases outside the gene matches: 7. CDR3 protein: CASSRSGRGSTDTQYF. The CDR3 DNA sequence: TGTGCCAGCAGCCGATCCGGGAGGGGAAGCACAGATACGCAGTATTTT.

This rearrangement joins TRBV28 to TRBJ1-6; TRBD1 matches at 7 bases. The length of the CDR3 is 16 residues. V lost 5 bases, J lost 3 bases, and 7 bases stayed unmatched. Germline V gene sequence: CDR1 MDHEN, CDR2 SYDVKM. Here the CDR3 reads CASSVQGSFYNSPLHF. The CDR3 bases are TGTGCCAGCAGTGTACAGGGGTCATTCTATAATTCACCCCTCCACTTT.

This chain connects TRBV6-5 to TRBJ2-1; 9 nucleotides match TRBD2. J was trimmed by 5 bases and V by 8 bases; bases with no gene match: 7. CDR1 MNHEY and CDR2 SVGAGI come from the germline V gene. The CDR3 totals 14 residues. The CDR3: CASEGAGGNNEQFF. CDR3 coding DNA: TGTGCCAGCGAAGGAGCGGGGGGAAACAATGAGCAGTTCTTC.

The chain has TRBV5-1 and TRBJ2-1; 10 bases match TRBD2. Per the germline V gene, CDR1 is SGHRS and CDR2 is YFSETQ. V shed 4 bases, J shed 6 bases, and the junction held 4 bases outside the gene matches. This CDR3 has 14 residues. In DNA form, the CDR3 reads TGCGCCAGCAGCCTAGCGGGAGACTCCAATGAGCAGTTCTTC. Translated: CASSLAGDSNEQFF.

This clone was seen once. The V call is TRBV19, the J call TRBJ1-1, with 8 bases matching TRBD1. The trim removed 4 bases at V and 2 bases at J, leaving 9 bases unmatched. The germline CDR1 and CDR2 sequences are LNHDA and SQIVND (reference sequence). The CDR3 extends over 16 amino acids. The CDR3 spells CASSTQTGASNTEAFF. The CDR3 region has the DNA TGTGCCAGTAGTACCCAGACAGGGGCGTCAAACACTGAAGCTTTCTTT.

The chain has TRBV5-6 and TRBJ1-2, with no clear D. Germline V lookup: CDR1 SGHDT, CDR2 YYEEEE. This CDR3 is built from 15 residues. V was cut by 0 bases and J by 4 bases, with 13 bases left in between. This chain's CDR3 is CASSLAASRGYGYTF. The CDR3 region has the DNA TGTGCCAGCAGCTTGGCCGCCTCGCGGGGCTATGGCTACACCTTC.

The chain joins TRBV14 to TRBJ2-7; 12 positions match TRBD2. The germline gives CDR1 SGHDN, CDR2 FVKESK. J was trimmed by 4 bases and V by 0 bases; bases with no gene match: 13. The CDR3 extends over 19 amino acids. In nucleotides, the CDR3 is TGTGCCAGCAGCCAAGATAGACTAGCGGGGGCGTGGAGGAGGTACGAGCAGTACTTC. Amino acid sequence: CASSQDRLAGAWRRYEQYF.

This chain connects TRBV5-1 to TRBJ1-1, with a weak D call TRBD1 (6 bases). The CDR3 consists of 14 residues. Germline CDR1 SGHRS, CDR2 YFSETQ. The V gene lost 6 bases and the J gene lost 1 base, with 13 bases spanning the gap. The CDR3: CASTRTAGNTEAFF. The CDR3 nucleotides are TGCGCCAGCACCAGGACAGCCGGGAACACTGAAGCTTTCTTT.

The CDR3 loop is CASSYGYRDSNQPQHF. CDR3 DNA: TGTGCCAGCAGCTACGGATACAGGGATAGCAATCAGCCCCAGCATTTT. This chain uses TRBV5-6 with TRBJ1-5; perhaps TRBD1 as D (6 bases). Trimming stripped 3 bases from V and 0 bases from J, with 13 bases between. This CDR3 region has 16 residues. Per the germline V gene, CDR1 is SGHDT and CDR2 is YYEEEE.

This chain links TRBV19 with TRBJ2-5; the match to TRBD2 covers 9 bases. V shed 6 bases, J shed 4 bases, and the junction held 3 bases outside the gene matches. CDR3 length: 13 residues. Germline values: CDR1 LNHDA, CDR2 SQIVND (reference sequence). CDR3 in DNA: TGTGCCAGTAGGATGACTAGCGGAGAGACCCAGTACTTC. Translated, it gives CASRMTSGETQYF.

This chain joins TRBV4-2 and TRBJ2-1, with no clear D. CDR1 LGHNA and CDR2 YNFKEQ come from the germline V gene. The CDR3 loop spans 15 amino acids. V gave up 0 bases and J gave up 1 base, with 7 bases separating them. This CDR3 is CASSQEAASYNEQFF. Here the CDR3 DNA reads TGTGCCAGCAGCCAAGAAGCCGCTTCCTACAATGAGCAGTTCTTC.

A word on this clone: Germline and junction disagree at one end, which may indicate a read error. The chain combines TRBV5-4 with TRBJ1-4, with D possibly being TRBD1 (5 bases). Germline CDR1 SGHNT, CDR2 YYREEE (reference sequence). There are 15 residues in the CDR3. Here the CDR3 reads CASSTGGDSGETLFF. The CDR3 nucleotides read TGTGCCAGCAGCACGGGAGGGGACTCGGGAGAAACACTGTTTTTT.